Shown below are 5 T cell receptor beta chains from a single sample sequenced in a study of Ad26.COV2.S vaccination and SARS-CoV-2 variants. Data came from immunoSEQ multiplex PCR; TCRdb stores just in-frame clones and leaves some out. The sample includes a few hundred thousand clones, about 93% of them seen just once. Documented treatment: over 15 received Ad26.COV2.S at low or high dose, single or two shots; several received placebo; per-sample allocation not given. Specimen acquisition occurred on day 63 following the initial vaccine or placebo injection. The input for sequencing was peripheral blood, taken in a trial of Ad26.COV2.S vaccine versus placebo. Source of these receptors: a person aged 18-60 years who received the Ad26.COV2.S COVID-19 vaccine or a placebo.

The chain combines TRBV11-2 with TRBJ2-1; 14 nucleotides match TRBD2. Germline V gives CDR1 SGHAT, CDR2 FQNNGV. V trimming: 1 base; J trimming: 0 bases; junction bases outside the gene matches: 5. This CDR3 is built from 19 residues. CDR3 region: CASSLVGLAGVSSYNEQFF. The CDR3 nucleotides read TGTGCCAGCAGCTTAGTGGGACTAGCGGGAGTATCCTCCTACAATGAGCAGTTCTTC.

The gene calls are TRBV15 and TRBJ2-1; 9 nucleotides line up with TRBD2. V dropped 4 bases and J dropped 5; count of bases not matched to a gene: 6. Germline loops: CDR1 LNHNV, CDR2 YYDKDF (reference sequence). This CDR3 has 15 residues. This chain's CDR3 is CATSIRTSVNNEQFF. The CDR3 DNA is TGTGCCACCAGCATCCGGACTAGCGTGAACAATGAGCAGTTCTTC.

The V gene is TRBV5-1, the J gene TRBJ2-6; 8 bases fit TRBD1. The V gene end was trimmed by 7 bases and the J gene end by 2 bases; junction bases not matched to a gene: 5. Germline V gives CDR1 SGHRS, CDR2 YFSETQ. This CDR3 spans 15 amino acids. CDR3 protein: CASLPGGAGANVLTF. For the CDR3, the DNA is TGCGCCAGCCTCCCAGGGGGCGCTGGGGCCAACGTCCTGACTTTC.

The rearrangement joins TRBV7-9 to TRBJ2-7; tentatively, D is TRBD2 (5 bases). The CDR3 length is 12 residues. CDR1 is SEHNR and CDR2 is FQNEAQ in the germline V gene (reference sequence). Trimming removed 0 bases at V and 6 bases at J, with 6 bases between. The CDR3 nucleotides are TGTGCCAGCAGCTTAGCCCGGGGCGAGCAGTACTTC. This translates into CASSLARGEQYF.

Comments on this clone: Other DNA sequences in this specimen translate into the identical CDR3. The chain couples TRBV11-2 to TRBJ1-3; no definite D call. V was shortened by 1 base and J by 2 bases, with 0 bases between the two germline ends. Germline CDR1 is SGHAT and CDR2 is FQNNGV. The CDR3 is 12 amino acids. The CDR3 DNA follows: TGTGCCAGCAGCTTAGCTGGAAACACCATATATTTT. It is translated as CASSLAGNTIYF. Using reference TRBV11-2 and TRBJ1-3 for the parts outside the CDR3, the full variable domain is EAGVAQSPRYKIIEKRQSVAFWCNPISGHATLYWYQQILGQGPKLLIQFQNNGVVDDSQLPKDRFSAERLKGVDSTLKIQPAKLEDSAVYLCASSLAGNTIYFGEGSWLTVV.